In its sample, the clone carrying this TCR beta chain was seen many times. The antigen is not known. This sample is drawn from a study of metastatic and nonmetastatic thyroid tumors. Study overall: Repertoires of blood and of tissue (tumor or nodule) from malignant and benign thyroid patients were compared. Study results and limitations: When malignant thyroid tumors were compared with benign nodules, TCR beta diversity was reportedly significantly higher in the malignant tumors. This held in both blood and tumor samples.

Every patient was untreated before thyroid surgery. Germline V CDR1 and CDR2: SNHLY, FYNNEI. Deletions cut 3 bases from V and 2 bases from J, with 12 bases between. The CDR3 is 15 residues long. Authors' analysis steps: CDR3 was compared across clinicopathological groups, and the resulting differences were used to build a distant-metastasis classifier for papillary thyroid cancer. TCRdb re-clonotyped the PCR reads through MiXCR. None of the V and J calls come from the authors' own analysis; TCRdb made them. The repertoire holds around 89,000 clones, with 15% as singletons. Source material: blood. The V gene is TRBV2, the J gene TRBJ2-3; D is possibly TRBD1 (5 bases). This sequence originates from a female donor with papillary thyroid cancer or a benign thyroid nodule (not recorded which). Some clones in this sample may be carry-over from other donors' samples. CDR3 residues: CASSEGQTITDTQYF. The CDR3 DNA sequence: TGTGCCAGCAGTGAGGGGCAGACCATCACAGATACGCAGTATTTT.